The clone carrying this T cell receptor (beta chain) has just a few counts. The sample comes from a study of T cells in Graves' hyperthyroidism and ophthalmopathy. Regions amplified from RNA transcripts were the TCR beta CDR3 regions. Researchers ran a first-round RT-PCR on the TCR CDR3 using the HTBI primer set. TCRdb fed the multiplex PCR reads into MiXCR, producing one record per CDR3 protein. The sample includes fewer than 800,000 distinct CDR3 sequences, approximately 16% seen only once; the top ten take over 7.5%. CDR3 length: 14 residues. Germline CDR1 DFQATT, CDR2 SNEGSKA (reference sequence). The ends lost 5 bases at V and 9 bases at J; junction bases unmatched: 12. Calling Graves' hyperthyroidism stable meant ophthalmopathy did not progress within 18 months. Participants, patients aged 18 to 65, had newly diagnosed hyperthyroidism with a duration under 2 months. Based on clinical symptoms, serum thyroxine and TRAb, thyroid ultrasound and orbital computed tomography, diagnoses were reached.

The clonotype was recovered from a man in his late teens or twenties with Graves' hyperthyroidism. The source material was blood. The chain carries TRBV20-1 and TRBJ2-1; 8 bases are a match to TRBD2. The CDR3 coding sequence is TGCAGTGCTGCCCCCGGGACTAGATCATCTGAGCAGTTCTTC. Translating gives CSAAPGTRSSEQFF.